These 29 T cell receptor beta chains were all obtained from the same sample, sequenced in a study of response to subunit inactivated influenza vaccine. Using its own MiXCR run on the RT-PCR reads, TCRdb lists one record per CDR3 protein. The repertoire holds 500,000 to 700,000 distinct CDR3 sequences, with approximately 20% as singletons. These data were likewise used in another study, on T cells expressing NK-cell markers. In that study: UMIs were included in TCR beta cDNA generated by 5'RACE template switching.

This specimen consisted of CD4+ T cells sorted from PBMCs, obtained 11 to 12 days after vaccination. The receptor set was obtained from a man over 45 who received an inactivated influenza vaccine.

This clonotype occurred a few times. The genes are TRBV27 and TRBJ2-7, with D perhaps TRBD1 (6 bases). The CDR3 runs 13 residues. Trimming left V 6 bases short and J 4 bases short, with 13 bases between. In germline, CDR1 is MNHEY, CDR2 SMNVEV (reference sequence). Here the CDR3 DNA reads TGTGCCAGCAGCTACTTACAGGGTTACGAGCAGTACTTC. Amino acids: CASSYLQGYEQYF.

This clonotype was detected only a few times. The chain joins TRBV5-1 to TRBJ2-7, with D perhaps matching TRBD1 (6 bases). With 0 bases removed from V and 0 bases from J, the gap between germline ends came to 16 bases. The CDR3 spans 17 residues. Germline CDR1 is SGHRS and CDR2 is YFSETQ. As DNA, the CDR3 is TGCGCCAGCAGCTTGGGCTCGGACAGACAGAGCTCCTACGAGCAGTACTTC. Translated: CASSLGSDRQSSYEQYF.

The rearrangement links TRBV5-1 to TRBJ2-3, with TRBD1 identical over 7 bases. CDR3 length equals 15 residues. Germline V CDR1 and CDR2: SGHRS, YFSETQ. Losses at the gene ends were 4 bases for V and 2 bases for J; bases not matched to a gene: 7. The CDR3 nucleotides are TGCGCCAGCAGCCGGGCACAGGGGAACACAGATACGCAGTATTTT. It codes for CASSRAQGNTDTQYF.

This clonotype was picked up a small number of times. The genes are TRBV12-3 or TRBV12-4 and TRBJ2-5, with D hard to call. The CDR3 spans 13 residues. V shed 7 bases and J shed 2 bases, with 11 bases lying between them. The DNA for the CDR3 is TGTGCCAGCACCGGCCGTCGGCAAGAGACCCAGTACTTC. Translated, it gives CASTGRRQETQYF.

This clonotype was recorded a few times. The V and J genes are TRBV15 and TRBJ2-7; D uncertain. V dropped 0 bases and J dropped 4 bases, with 4 bases sitting between them. The CDR3 is made up of 12 amino acids. Germline V gene lookup returns CDR1 LNHNV and CDR2 YYDKDF (reference sequence). The CDR3 loop is CATSREGYEQYF. The CDR3 DNA is TGTGCCACCAGCAGAGAAGGATACGAGCAGTACTTC.

The chain couples TRBV11-3 to TRBJ2-2; possibly TRBD1 or TRBD2 for D (5 bases each). The CDR3 loop spans 13 amino acids. V lost 5 bases and J 9 bases, leaving 13 bases between the germline ends. CDR1 is SGHNT, CDR2 YENEEA, per germline. CDR3 DNA sequence: TGTGCCAGCAGCCAGGGACCAGCCCGGGAGCTGTTTTTT. It is translated as CASSQGPARELFF.

This clonotype has a handful of counts. The V call is TRBV6-2 or TRBV6-3, the J call TRBJ2-1, with 8 bases fitting TRBD1. Germline loops: CDR1 MNHEY, CDR2 SVGEGT. CDR3 length: 15 residues. The junction had 11 bases not matched to a gene; V was cut back by 5 bases and J by 8 bases. The CDR3: CASSNTGGPGDEQFF. The CDR3 DNA reads as TGTGCCAGCAGTAACACAGGGGGACCAGGCGATGAGCAGTTCTTC.

This clonotype showed up many times. V gene TRBV5-1 combines with J gene TRBJ2-2; possible D gene TRBD1, 6 bases. From germline, CDR1 is SGHRS and CDR2 YFSETQ. The CDR3 covers 17 residues. Trimming removed 0 bases at V and 4 bases at J, with 16 bases between. CDR3 sequence (DNA): TGCGCCAGCAGCTTGGGCCTGCAGGGGCTAAGCACCGGGGAGCTGTTTTTT. Its translation: CASSLGLQGLSTGELFF.

The J gene is TRBJ2-5, the V gene TRBV20-1; D not resolved. This CDR3 has 11 residues. Trimming took off 5 bases at V and 2 bases at J, with 6 bases between the two ends. CDR1 and CDR2 (germline): DFQATT, SNEGSKA (reference sequence). The CDR3 loop reads CSAFNQETQYF. CDR3 DNA: TGCAGTGCTTTTAATCAAGAGACCCAGTACTTC.

This chain joins TRBV12-3 or TRBV12-4 and TRBJ2-7; 9 bases fit TRBD1. The length of the CDR3 is 17 residues. The trim removed 5 bases at V and 3 bases at J, leaving 14 bases unmatched. CDR3: CASSRPGTGFLDYEQYF. Here the CDR3 DNA reads TGTGCCAGCAGTCGTCCCGGGACAGGGTTTTTGGACTACGAGCAGTACTTC.

The rearrangement joins TRBV7-2 to TRBJ1-2, with unresolved D. V dropped 1 base and J dropped 0 bases, with 15 bases sitting between them. The germline V gene encodes CDR1 SGHTA and CDR2 FQGNSA. The CDR3 totals 17 residues. CDR3 residues: CASSLGAASIANYGYTF. CDR3 nucleotide sequence: TGTGCCAGCAGCTTAGGTGCCGCCTCTATAGCTAACTATGGCTACACCTTC. The variable domain in full, with the rest retrieved from reference TRBV7-2 and TRBJ1-2, is GAGVSQSPSNKVTEKGKDVELRCDPISGHTALYWYRQSLGQGLEFLIYFQGNSAPDKSGLPSDRFSAERTGGSVSTLTIQRTQQEDSAVYLCASSLGAASIANYGYTFGSGTRLTVV.

The V call is TRBV13, the J call TRBJ1-1; D gene ambiguous. V gave up 4 bases and J gave up 4 bases, with 19 bases separating them. Germline CDR1 is PRHDT and CDR2 is FYEKMQ (reference sequence). The CDR3 is 16 amino acids. The CDR3 DNA sequence: TGTGCCAGCAGCTCCAACGGACGGCGTGGGTTCACTGAAGCTTTCTTT. Translation: CASSSNGRRGFTEAFF. The whole variable domain, filled in from reference TRBV13 and TRBJ1-1, reads AAGVIQSPRHLIKEKRETATLKCYPIPRHDTVYWYQQGPGQDPQFLISFYEKMQSDKGSIPDRFSAQQFSDYHSELNMSSLELGDSALYFCASSSNGRRGFTEAFFGQGTRLTVV.

CDR3: CASTPSGQLYGYTF. The CDR3 nucleotides read TGTGCCAGCACCCCATCCGGACAGCTCTATGGCTACACCTTC. This chain connects TRBV6-2 or TRBV6-3 to TRBJ1-2, with D possibly being TRBD1 (6 bases). V dropped 7 bases and J dropped 4 bases, with 16 bases sitting between them. The CDR3 has 14 amino acids. The germline V gene has CDR1 MNHEY and CDR2 SVGEGT.

This chain joins TRBV24-1 and TRBJ2-1; the D gene is possibly TRBD2 (6 bases). This CDR3 has 15 residues. V was cut by 4 bases and J by 11 bases, with 20 bases left in between. Germline loops: CDR1 KGHDR, CDR2 SFDVKD. As DNA, the CDR3 is TGTGCCACCAGTGACGTCGGTGCGGGGCTTCTACAGCAGTTCTTC. This sequence encodes CATSDVGAGLLQQFF.

J is TRBJ1-2 and V is TRBV7-2; no firm D call. The CDR3 is 14 amino acids. V lost 0 bases and J lost 8, with 13 bases in between. Germline lookup yields CDR1 SGHTA and CDR2 FQGNSA. The CDR3 DNA sequence: TGTGCCAGCAGCTTAGCGTGGCCGGCCGCGGGCTACACCTTC. Amino acid sequence: CASSLAWPAAGYTF.

The V and J genes are TRBV20-1 and TRBJ1-1; no definite D call. CDR1 and CDR2 from the germline V gene are DFQATT and SNEGSKA (reference sequence). This CDR3 comprises 11 residues. Trimming pared 3 bases from V and 7 bases from J, leaving 9 bases between. The CDR3 sequence is CSASSPVEAFF. The DNA of the CDR3 is TGCAGTGCTAGTTCGCCGGTTGAAGCTTTCTTT.

V usage is TRBV20-1 and J usage is TRBJ2-3, with D unresolved. The V end was cut by 4 bases, the J end by 0 bases, with 17 bases between. The CDR3 runs 16 residues. Looked up from germline, CDR1 is DFQATT and CDR2 is SNEGSKA (reference sequence). The CDR3 sequence is CSATRIEPPSTDTQYF. CDR3 DNA sequence: TGCAGTGCTACCCGGATCGAGCCTCCTAGCACAGATACGCAGTATTTT.

V gene TRBV20-1 combines with J gene TRBJ2-3; 9 nucleotides agree with TRBD1. Germline CDR1 DFQATT, CDR2 SNEGSKA (reference sequence). Trimming at V came to 3 bases and at J to 0 bases, leaving 7 bases not matched to a gene. The CDR3 has 16 residues. The CDR3 loop reads CSASRPGTGSTDTQYF. CDR3 nucleotides: TGCAGTGCTAGCCGCCCCGGGACAGGGAGCACAGATACGCAGTATTTT.

This clonotype was picked up a small number of times. The chain uses TRBV28 and TRBJ2-5; 7 bases match TRBD1. This CDR3 comprises 13 residues. Germline V gene sequence: CDR1 MDHEN, CDR2 SYDVKM. V shed 5 bases, J shed 7 bases, and the junction held 7 bases outside the gene matches. The CDR3 nucleotides are TGTGCCAGCAGTCCTCCAGGGGGTAGGACCCAGTACTTC. Residues: CASSPPGGRTQYF.

J is TRBJ1-2 and V is TRBV6-1; the D is unclear. Germline V lookup: CDR1 MNHNS, CDR2 SASEGT. There are 15 residues in the CDR3. V was cut by 6 bases and J by 4 bases, with 18 bases left in between. The CDR3 spells CASRPPGMASYGYTF. CDR3 bases: TGTGCCAGCAGGCCCCCTGGGATGGCTAGCTATGGCTACACCTTC.

The rearrangement links TRBV27 to TRBJ1-6; 8 positions match TRBD1. CDR1 MNHEY and CDR2 SMNVEV come from the germline V gene (reference sequence). With 5 bases clipped from V and 10 bases from J, the junction kept 10 bases outside the gene matches. CDR3 size: 15 residues. The CDR3, as DNA: TGTGCCAGCAGTGTGACAGGGGTCGGGGGATCACCCCTCCACTTT. It specifies CASSVTGVGGSPLHF.

The chain employs TRBV2 and TRBJ2-7, with a tentative D call TRBD1 (6 bases). The CDR3 is 15 residues long. Between the trimmed V and J ends, which lost 4 bases and 0 bases, there was a span of 13 bases. In germline, CDR1 is SNHLY, CDR2 FYNNEI. CDR3 residues: CASSGGHSLSYEQYF. The CDR3 nucleotides are TGTGCCAGCAGTGGGGGGCACAGTCTCTCCTACGAGCAGTACTTC.

The CDR3 DNA follows: TGCGCCAGCAGCCAAGATCTTTCCAGCATGAACACTGAAGCTTTCTTT. It codes for CASSQDLSSMNTEAFF. The chain employs TRBV4-3 and TRBJ1-1; unclear D gene. Trimming took off 0 bases at V and 0 bases at J, with 11 bases between the two ends. The CDR3 extends over 16 amino acids. Germline V lookup: CDR1 LGHNA, CDR2 YSLEER.

V is TRBV11-1 and J is TRBJ2-7; 7 positions match TRBD2. Germline CDR1 is SGHAT and CDR2 is FQDESV (reference sequence). The CDR3 is made up of 16 amino acids. V trimming: 1 base; J trimming: 7 bases; junction bases outside the gene matches: 13. As DNA, the CDR3 is TGTGCCAGCAGCTTAGTCCCGGGAGGATCCCTGGGGGAGCAGTACTTC. This codes for CASSLVPGGSLGEQYF.

The chain couples TRBV10-3 to TRBJ2-7; no clear D. Trimming took off 4 bases at V and 0 bases at J, with 10 bases between the two ends. CDR3 length: 14 residues. Germline CDR1 is ENHRY and CDR2 is SYGVKD. The CDR3: CAISGQVSSYEQYF. Here the CDR3 DNA reads TGTGCCATCAGTGGGCAGGTTTCCTCCTACGAGCAGTACTTC.

This clonotype was seen only a few times. The rearrangement uses TRBV7-9 and TRBJ2-7; 8 nucleotides match TRBD2. The V gene end was trimmed by 7 bases and the J gene end by 4 bases; junction bases not matched to a gene: 12. The CDR3 is made up of 15 amino acids. Germline values: CDR1 SEHNR, CDR2 FQNEAQ (reference sequence). DNA for the CDR3: TGTGCCAGCACCCCAACCCGGGGGGGCCGATACGAGCAGTACTTC. It is translated as CASTPTRGGRYEQYF.

This clonotype turned up a few times. The V gene is TRBV20-1, the J gene TRBJ2-7; no definite D call. This CDR3 is 12 amino acids long. V gave up 5 bases and J gave up 4 bases, with 12 bases separating them. The V gene's germline CDR1 is DFQATT and CDR2 SNEGSKA (reference sequence). Here the CDR3 reads CSARREGYEQYF. The CDR3 DNA follows: TGCAGTGCTCGTAGGGAAGGGTACGAGCAGTACTTC.

In this sample, this clonotype turned up many times. The J gene is TRBJ1-1, the V gene TRBV18; 10 nucleotides align to TRBD1. Germline V lookup: CDR1 KGHSH, CDR2 LQKENI. CDR3 length equals 14 residues. The trim removed 5 bases at V and 3 bases at J, leaving 3 bases unmatched. CDR3 sequence: CASSDRGLDTEAFF. The DNA of the CDR3 is TGTGCCAGCTCAGACAGGGGGCTCGACACTGAAGCTTTCTTT.

V usage is TRBV10-3 and J usage is TRBJ2-1; 7 bases are shared with TRBD2. V trimming: 5 bases; J trimming: 7 bases; junction bases outside the gene matches: 2. Looked up from germline, CDR1 is ENHRY and CDR2 is SYGVKD. The CDR3 sequence is 12 residues long. The CDR3 bases are TGTGCCATCAGTCCAGCGGGAAATGAGCAGTTCTTC. Translation gives CAISPAGNEQFF.